The T cell receptor beta chain under discussion was sequenced for a study of post-analysis software for immune sequencing data. Study context: The patients showed relapsing-remitting, secondary progressive and progressive-relapsing multiple sclerosis courses. Study conclusions and caveats: Normalized Chao1 diversity in multiple sclerosis patients fell significantly below that of controls. F measure showed strong co-clustering of same-batch samples. Roughly five TRBV segments were more frequent in patients than controls; TRBV5-6, TRBV5-1 and TRBV20-1 belonged to this group.

TCR beta cDNA libraries had unique molecular identifiers. Around 450,000 cDNA molecules were recovered from an input of roughly 0.95 to 10 million T cells. MiXCR, run by TCRdb on the PCR reads, gives a single entry per CDR3 protein. The sample carries about 810,000 distinct CDR3 sequences, approximately 57% recorded once. The CDR3 loop spans 14 amino acids. Trimming cost V 0 bases and J 4 bases, with 7 bases left between them. Details on this clonotype: Its cognate antigen is unknown.

This chain joins TRBV12-3 or TRBV12-4 and TRBJ2-1; no firm D call. The source of this sequence is a girl aged 5 to 17 with multiple sclerosis. The material sequenced was blood. CDR3 in DNA: TGTGCCAGCAGTTTAGCGAGAGCTTACAATGAGCAGTTCTTC. The encoded protein is CASSLARAYNEQFF.